These 3 T cell receptor beta chains came from one sample sequenced in a study of blood T cell repertoires in COVID-19. The protocol was immunoSEQ multiplex PCR, while the TCRdb copy is restricted to in-frame clones and leaves out a portion. The top ten clones hold 2% to 2.5% of a sample with under 150,000 clones, 70% to 90% of them seen once. Sequenced material: peripheral blood. The receptors were gathered from a man between 65 and 85 years old with active COVID-19.

J is TRBJ2-1 and V is TRBV20-1, with 8 bases identical to TRBD2. V shed 3 bases and J 8 bases; nucleotides not matched to a gene: 12. The CDR3 length is 15 residues. CDR1 is DFQATT and CDR2 is SNEGSKA in the germline V gene (reference sequence). CDR3 sequence reads: CSASTPAGVSHEQFF. The DNA for the CDR3 is TGCAGTGCTAGTACCCCAGCGGGAGTATCACATGAGCAGTTCTTC.

The V and J genes are TRBV9 and TRBJ2-1; no reliable D call. CDR3 length: 11 amino acids. V lost 4 bases and J lost 7, with 6 bases in between. Germline V lookup: CDR1 SGDLS, CDR2 YYNGEE. The CDR3: CASSLSNEQFF. The CDR3 coding sequence is TGTGCCAGCAGCTTGAGTAATGAGCAGTTCTTC.

Regarding this clone: A read error may produce the germline difference seen at one junction end. The chain is built from TRBV7-7 and TRBJ2-5; 8 bases line up with TRBD1. The germline gives CDR1 SSHAT, CDR2 FNYEAQ (reference sequence). CDR3 length equals 15 residues. The CDR3 DNA follows: TGTGCTAGCAGCCCGAACCCAGGGGGCTCGGAGACCCAGTACTTC. Translation: CASSPNPGGSETQYF.